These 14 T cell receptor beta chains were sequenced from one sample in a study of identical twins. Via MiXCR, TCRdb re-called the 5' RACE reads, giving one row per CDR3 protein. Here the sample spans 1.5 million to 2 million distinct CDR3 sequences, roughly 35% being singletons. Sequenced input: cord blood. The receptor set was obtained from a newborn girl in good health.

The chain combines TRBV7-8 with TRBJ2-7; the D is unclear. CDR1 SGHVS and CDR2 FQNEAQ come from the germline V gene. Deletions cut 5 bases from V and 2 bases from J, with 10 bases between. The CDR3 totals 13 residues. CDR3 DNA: TGTGCCAGCAGCACAGACTGGACCTACGAGCAGTACTTC. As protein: CASSTDWTYEQYF.

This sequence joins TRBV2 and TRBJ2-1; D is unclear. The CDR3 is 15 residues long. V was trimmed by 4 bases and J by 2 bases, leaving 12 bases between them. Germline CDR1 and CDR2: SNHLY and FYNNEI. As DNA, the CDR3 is TGTGCCAGCAGTGCTGGTAGGACCCCCTACAATGAGCAGTTCTTC. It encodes CASSAGRTPYNEQFF.

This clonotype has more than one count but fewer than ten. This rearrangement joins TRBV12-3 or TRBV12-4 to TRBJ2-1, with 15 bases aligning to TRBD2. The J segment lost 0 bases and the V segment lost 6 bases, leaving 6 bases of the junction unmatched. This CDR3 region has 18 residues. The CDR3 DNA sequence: TGTGCCAGCAGGCCAGGGACTAGCGGGGGGAGCTCCTACAATGAGCAGTTCTTC. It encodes CASRPGTSGGSSYNEQFF.

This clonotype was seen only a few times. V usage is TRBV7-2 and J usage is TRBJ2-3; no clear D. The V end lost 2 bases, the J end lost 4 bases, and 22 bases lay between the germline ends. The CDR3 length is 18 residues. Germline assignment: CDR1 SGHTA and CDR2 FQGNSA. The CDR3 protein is CASSLLGSHSSNPDTQYF. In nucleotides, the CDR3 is TGTGCCAGCAGCTTATTAGGCTCCCACAGTTCGAACCCAGATACGCAGTATTTT.

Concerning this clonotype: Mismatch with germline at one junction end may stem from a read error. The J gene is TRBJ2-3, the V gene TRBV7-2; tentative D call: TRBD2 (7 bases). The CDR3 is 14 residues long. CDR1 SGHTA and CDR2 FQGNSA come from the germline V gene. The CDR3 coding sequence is TGTGCCAGCAGCCGAGGCGGGGGCGCAGATACACAGTATTTT. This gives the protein CASSRGGGADTQYF.

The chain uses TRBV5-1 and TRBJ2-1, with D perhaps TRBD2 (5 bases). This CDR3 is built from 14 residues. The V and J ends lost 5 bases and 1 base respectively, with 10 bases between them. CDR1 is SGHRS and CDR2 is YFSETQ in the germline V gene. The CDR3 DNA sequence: TGCGCCAGCAGGTCGGACTGGTCCTACAATGAGCAGTTCTTC. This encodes CASRSDWSYNEQFF.

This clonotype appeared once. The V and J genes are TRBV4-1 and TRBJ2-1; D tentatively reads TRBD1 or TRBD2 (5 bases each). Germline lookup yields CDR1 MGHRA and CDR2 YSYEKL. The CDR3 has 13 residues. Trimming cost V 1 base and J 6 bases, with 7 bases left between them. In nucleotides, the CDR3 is TGCGCCAGCAGCCAAGGGGGGTTCAATGAGCAGTTCTTC. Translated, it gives CASSQGGFNEQFF.

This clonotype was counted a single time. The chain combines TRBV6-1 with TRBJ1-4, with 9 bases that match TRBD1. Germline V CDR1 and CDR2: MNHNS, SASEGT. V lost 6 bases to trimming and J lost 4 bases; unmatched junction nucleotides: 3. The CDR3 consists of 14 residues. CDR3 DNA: TGTGCCAGCAGCAAGACAGGGGGTAATGAAAAACTGTTTTTT. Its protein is CASSKTGGNEKLFF.

The CDR3 DNA reads TGTGCCAGCAGCCAGGATAGATATCGGGAGGGTGTCGGTACGCAGTATTTT. It specifies CASSQDRYREGVGTQYF. The chain carries TRBV4-2 and TRBJ2-3; TRBD2 agrees at 8 bases. With V trimmed by 3 bases and J by 8 bases, 16 bases remained unmatched. Germline CDR1 and CDR2: LGHNA and YNFKEQ. This CDR3 has 17 amino acids.

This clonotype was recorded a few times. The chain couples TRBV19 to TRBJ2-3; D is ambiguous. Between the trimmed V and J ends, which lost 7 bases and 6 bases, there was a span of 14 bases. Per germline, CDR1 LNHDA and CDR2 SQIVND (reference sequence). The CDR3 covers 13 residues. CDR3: CASIGPEKDTQYF. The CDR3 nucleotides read TGTGCCAGTATCGGCCCGGAAAAGGATACGCAGTATTTT.

The CDR3 nucleotides read TGTGCCAGCACCGCCCGCCTTCAAGTCTGGGCGCAGTATTTT. This encodes CASTARLQVWAQYF. The chain has TRBV28 and TRBJ2-3; no firm D call. This CDR3 comprises 14 residues. Germline values: CDR1 MDHEN, CDR2 SYDVKM. Deletions cut 7 bases from V and 10 bases from J, with 21 bases between.

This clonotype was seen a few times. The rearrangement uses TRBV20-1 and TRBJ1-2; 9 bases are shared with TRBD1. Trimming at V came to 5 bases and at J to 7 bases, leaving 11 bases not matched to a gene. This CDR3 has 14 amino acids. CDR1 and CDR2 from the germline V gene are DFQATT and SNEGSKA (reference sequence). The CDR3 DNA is TGCAGTGCTTCCCCGGGACAGGGCCCCGGTGGCTACACCTTC. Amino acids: CSASPGQGPGGYTF.

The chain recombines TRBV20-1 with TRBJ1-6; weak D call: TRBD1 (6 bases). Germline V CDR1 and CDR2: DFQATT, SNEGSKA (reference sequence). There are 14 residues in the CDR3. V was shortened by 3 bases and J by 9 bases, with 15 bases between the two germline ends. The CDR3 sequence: CSASPRDIFSPLHF. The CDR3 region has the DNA TGCAGTGCTAGCCCCCGGGACATTTTTTCACCCCTCCACTTT.

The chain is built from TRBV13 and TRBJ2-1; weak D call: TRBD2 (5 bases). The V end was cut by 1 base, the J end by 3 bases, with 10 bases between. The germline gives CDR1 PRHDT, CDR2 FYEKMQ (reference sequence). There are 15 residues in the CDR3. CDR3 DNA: TGTGCCAGCAGCTTAGACCGGAGGAACTACAATGAGCAGTTCTTC. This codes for CASSLDRRNYNEQFF.